This T cell receptor beta chain was captured by sequencing in a study of CD8 T cells in ankylosing spondylitis. Study observations and caveats: Characteristic, it appeared, of ankylosing spondylitis blood was a TCR beta motif of several highly homologous variants. Relatively rare in peripheral blood, disease-linked clones were also CD8+.

Researchers built TCR beta libraries using quantitative 5'-RACE with molecular barcodes. TCRdb independently ran MiXCR on the 5' RACE reads; one entry per CDR3 protein. The sample includes around 390,000 distinct CDR3 sequences, about 20% seen only once; the top ten take about 17%. Turning to this clonotype: Antigen specificity is unknown.

The CDR3 covers 15 residues. CDR1 and CDR2 (germline): SGHRS, YFSETQ. With 0 bases removed from V and 9 bases from J, the gap between germline ends came to 16 bases. This receptor was taken from a male donor with ankylosing spondylitis. The chain joins TRBV5-1 to TRBJ2-1; maybe TRBD1 (6 bases). Source material: blood, either unsorted or a sorted T cell fraction (not recorded which). CDR3 loop: CASSLGAGDGGEQFF. The CDR3 DNA sequence: TGCGCCAGCAGCTTGGGGGCAGGGGATGGAGGTGAGCAGTTCTTC.